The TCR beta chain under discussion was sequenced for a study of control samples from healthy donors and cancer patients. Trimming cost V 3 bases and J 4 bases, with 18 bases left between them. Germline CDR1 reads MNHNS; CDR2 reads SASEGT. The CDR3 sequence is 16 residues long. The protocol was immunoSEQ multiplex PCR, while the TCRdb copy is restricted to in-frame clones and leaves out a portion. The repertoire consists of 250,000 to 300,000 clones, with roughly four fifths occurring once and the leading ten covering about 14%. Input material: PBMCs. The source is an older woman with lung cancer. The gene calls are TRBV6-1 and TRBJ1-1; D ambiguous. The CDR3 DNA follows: TGTGCCAGCAGTGATCTGATTCTTGGGCGGGGCACTGAAGCTTTCTTT. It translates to CASSDLILGRGTEAFF.